This T cell receptor beta chain stems from a study of identical twins. Study results and limitations: Models underestimated out-of-frame TCR alpha sharing in monozygotic twins.

Germline CDR1 SGHRS, CDR2 YFSETQ. The length of the CDR3 is 16 residues. Trimming took 9 bases from V and 2 from J, leaving 24 bases between them. The cDNA had a unique molecular identifier and a template-switch universal primer site. Each CDR3 protein is one row after TCRdb ran MiXCR on the 5' RACE reads. This table has under 1 million distinct CDR3 sequences, roughly 12% appearing once. About this clonotype: The antigen remains undetermined.

A further study also used this sample, focusing on yellow fever vaccine responses in identical twins. That publication notes: Reported findings indicate that twins' vaccine T cell responses seemed partially convergent, partially personalized.

This rearrangement joins TRBV5-1 to TRBJ2-7; D is possibly TRBD1 (6 bases). Material for sequencing was PBMCs. The TCR was taken from a woman younger than 35 in good health. CDR3 loop: CATKPADRKNPYEQYV. DNA of the CDR3: TGCGCCACCAAACCAGCGGACAGAAAAAACCCCTACGAGCAGTACGTC.